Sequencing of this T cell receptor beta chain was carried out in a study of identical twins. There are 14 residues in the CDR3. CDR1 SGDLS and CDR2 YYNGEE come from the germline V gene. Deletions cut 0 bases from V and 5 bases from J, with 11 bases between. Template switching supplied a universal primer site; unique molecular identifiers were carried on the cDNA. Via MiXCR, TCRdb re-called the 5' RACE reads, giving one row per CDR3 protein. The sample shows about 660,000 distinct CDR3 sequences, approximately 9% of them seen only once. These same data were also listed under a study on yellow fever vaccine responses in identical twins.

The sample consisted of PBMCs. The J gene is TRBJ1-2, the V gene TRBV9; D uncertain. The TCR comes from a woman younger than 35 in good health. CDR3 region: CASSVAPEIYGYTF. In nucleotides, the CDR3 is TGTGCCAGCAGCGTAGCCCCCGAGATTTATGGCTACACCTTC.